The clone carrying this T cell receptor (beta chain) showed up just a few times. Its antigen is unidentified. Following RNA extraction, reverse transcription yielded cDNA that acted as the sequencing template. The protocol was immunoSEQ multiplex PCR, while the TCRdb copy is restricted to in-frame clones and leaves out a portion. The table records 150,000 or so clones, 87% of them present only once. This specimen comes from a study of CD8+ T cells in alopecia areata. Points from the study as a whole: Clonality was higher in lesional than normal scalp, especially in alopecia totalis/universalis.

From alopecia areata patients, lesional scalp punch biopsies and peripheral blood were collected. The sequencing here drew on CD8+ T cells sorted from blood, taken at week 0. The sequence came from a human donor with alopecia areata.

The DNA of the CDR3 is TGCGCCAGCAGCCAGACAAGAGGGGGTAGCGGTACGCAGTATTTT. It yields the protein CASSQTRGGSGTQYF. The chain employs TRBV4-1 and TRBJ2-3; D is tentatively TRBD1 or TRBD2 (6 bases each). CDR1 is MGHRA, CDR2 YSYEKL, per germline. The CDR3 contains 15 residues. Trimming shortened V by 3 bases and J by 8 bases, and 18 bases separated the two germline ends.